This passage covers 14 T cell receptor beta chains from one sample sequenced in a study of OX40 agonist ivuxolimab in advanced cancers. TCRdb's copy holds only in-frame clones and misses some; the assay was immunoSEQ multiplex PCR. Of under 100,000 clones in the sample, less than 85% were seen once. The starting material was CD4+ or CD8+ T cells sorted from blood, obtained in a trial of the OX40 agonist ivuxolimab. Receptors originate from an adult with an advanced solid tumor such as melanoma, head and neck, liver or kidney cancer.

CDR3 region: CASSQDRGGRYYNSPLHF. DNA for the CDR3: TGCGCCAGCAGCCAAGATAGGGGCGGACGTTACTATAATTCACCCCTCCACTTT. This chain uses TRBV4-1 with TRBJ1-6; a weak D match, TRBD1 (5 bases). The CDR3 is 18 residues long. Germline values: CDR1 MGHRA, CDR2 YSYEKL. Trimming removed 0 bases at V and 3 bases at J, with 15 bases between.

This clone was seen a few times. The V gene is TRBV14, the J gene TRBJ2-4; weak D call: TRBD1 (6 bases). V lost 4 bases and J lost 3, with 13 bases in between. CDR1 and CDR2 (germline): SGHDN, FVKESK. The CDR3 contains 15 residues. The CDR3 reads CASSRESGDKNIQYF. The CDR3 DNA reads TGTGCCAGCAGCCGTGAGTCAGGGGACAAAAACATTCAGTACTTC.

The chain links TRBV18 to TRBJ2-7; D perhaps matches TRBD1 (5 bases). The germline CDR1 and CDR2 sequences are KGHSH and LQKENI. The CDR3 is made up of 14 amino acids. Trimming took off 6 bases at V and 3 bases at J, with 15 bases between the two ends. The CDR3: CASSQARAVYEQYF. The CDR3 coding sequence is TGTGCCAGCTCGCAAGCCAGGGCCGTCTACGAGCAGTACTTC.

V and J are TRBV5-5 and TRBJ2-6; no firm D call. V was cut by 4 bases and J by 0 bases, with 8 bases left in between. The CDR3 totals 15 residues. The germline V gene encodes CDR1 SGHKS and CDR2 YYEKEE (reference sequence). For the CDR3, the DNA is TGTGCCAGCAGCACCCCTTCCTCTGGGGCCAACGTCCTGACTTTC. Translated, it gives CASSTPSSGANVLTF.

The V and J genes are TRBV5-1 and TRBJ2-7; D is uncertain. Trimming removed 4 bases from V and 0 bases from J, with 14 bases in between. This CDR3 comprises 15 residues. Germline lookup yields CDR1 SGHRS and CDR2 YFSETQ. The CDR3 region is CASSVWTESSYEQYF. The CDR3 DNA reads as TGCGCCAGCAGCGTCTGGACGGAGAGCTCCTACGAGCAGTACTTC.

The chain combines TRBV5-1 with TRBJ1-4; 7 bases line up with TRBD1. The ends lost 9 bases at V and 4 bases at J; junction bases unmatched: 9. CDR1 and CDR2 from the germline V gene are SGHRS and YFSETQ. The CDR3 consists of 14 residues. The CDR3 sequence: CATRIGGFNEKLFF. CDR3 nucleotides: TGCGCCACACGGATAGGGGGCTTTAATGAAAAACTGTTTTTT.

J is TRBJ2-1 and V is TRBV7-9, with TRBD2 matching over 8 bases. The CDR3 loop spans 18 amino acids. Germline V gene lookup returns CDR1 SEHNR and CDR2 FQNEAQ (reference sequence). The J segment lost 4 bases and the V segment lost 5 bases, leaving 16 bases of the junction unmatched. The DNA for the CDR3 is TGTGCCAGCAGCCCTAGTCGGTTGGTGGCGGGAGGTTACAATGAGCAGTTCTTC. It specifies CASSPSRLVAGGYNEQFF.

The chain has TRBV7-9 and TRBJ2-1; D might be TRBD2 (5 bases). Trimming took off 2 bases at V and 6 bases at J, with 14 bases between the two ends. Germline V gene sequence: CDR1 SEHNR, CDR2 FQNEAQ (reference sequence). The CDR3 length is 15 residues. CDR3 nucleotides: TGTGCCAGCAGCTTAAGTCTAGCTGGTCCCAATGAGCAGTTCTTC. Protein sequence: CASSLSLAGPNEQFF. Full variable domain (rest looked up from reference TRBV7-9 and TRBJ2-1): DTGVSQNPRHKITKRGQNVTFRCDPISEHNRLYWYRQTLGQGPEFLTYFQNEAQLEKSRLLSDRFSAERPKGSFSTLEIQRTEQGDSAMYLCASSLSLAGPNEQFFGPGTRLTVL.

The chain recombines TRBV28 with TRBJ2-7, with 10 bases identical to TRBD2. The CDR3 totals 14 residues. CDR1 is MDHEN, CDR2 SYDVKM, per germline. The trim removed 5 bases at V and 3 bases at J, leaving 4 bases unmatched. This CDR3 reads CASSPGTSVYEQYF. In DNA, the CDR3 is TGTGCCAGCAGTCCAGGGACTAGCGTCTACGAGCAGTACTTC.

V gene TRBV28 combines with J gene TRBJ2-7; 9 bases match TRBD1. The germline CDR1 and CDR2 sequences are MDHEN and SYDVKM. The J segment lost 2 bases and the V segment lost 6 bases, leaving 5 bases of the junction unmatched. The CDR3 covers 14 residues. The CDR3 DNA is TGTGCCAGCAGGGGACAGGGACTGGCCTACGAGCAGTACTTC. Amino acid sequence: CASRGQGLAYEQYF.

This clone was counted between two and nine times. The rearrangement uses TRBV28 and TRBJ1-2; no reliable D call. The CDR3 loop spans 12 amino acids. Germline V CDR1 and CDR2: MDHEN, SYDVKM. The V end lost 3 bases, the J end lost 8 bases, and 10 bases lay between the germline ends. The CDR3 protein is CASSFGPKGYTF. The CDR3 DNA reads as TGTGCCAGCAGTTTCGGCCCTAAAGGCTACACCTTC.

V and J are TRBV12-5 and TRBJ1-5; no clear D. This CDR3 region has 15 residues. The germline CDR1 and CDR2 sequences are LGHNT and FRNRAP. V lost 7 bases, J lost 7 bases, and 20 bases lay in between. Here the CDR3 DNA reads TGTGCTAGTGCCCCGACGTATAGGTTGGTGCAGCCCCAGCATTTT. Residues: CASAPTYRLVQPQHF.

In its sample, this clone was seen once. The V and J genes are TRBV7-6 and TRBJ2-7; 7 bases line up with TRBD1. V lost 5 bases and J lost 2; bases outside the gene matches: 6. CDR3 length: 14 amino acids. The V gene's germline CDR1 is SGHVS and CDR2 FNYEAQ. The CDR3 here is CASSLGQLTYEQYF. CDR3 sequence (DNA): TGTGCCAGCAGCCTGGGACAGTTAACCTACGAGCAGTACTTC.

This clone appeared a single time. The chain is built from TRBV10-1 and TRBJ1-5; D ambiguous. With 2 bases removed from V and 8 bases from J, the gap between germline ends came to 16 bases. The CDR3 length is 15 residues. Looked up from germline, CDR1 is WNHNN and CDR2 is SYGVQD (reference sequence). This chain's CDR3 is CASSERRLPLEPQHF. In DNA form, the CDR3 reads TGCGCCAGCAGTGAGAGGCGCCTGCCGTTGGAGCCCCAGCATTTT.